This is a list of T cell receptor beta chains from one sample in a study of Graves' ophthalmopathy and Graves' hyperthyroidism. One entry per CDR3 protein results from TCRdb running MiXCR on the multiplex PCR reads. The data hold about 660,000 distinct CDR3 sequences, with roughly 41% observed a single time. The sample comprised peripheral blood. Every receptor here comes from an adult man with Graves' ophthalmopathy. Each CDR3 is given with its conserved first and last residue. A D gene is named only where the DNA matches it firmly. For some rows the clone size is stated as once, few or many, or as a class when expanded; others skip it.

CDR3 protein: CAMGGRRGETQHF; CDR3 DNA: TGTGCCATGGGCGGGAGAAGGGGAGAGACCCAGCATTTT; J gene: TRBJ1-5; CDR3 length: 13; D gene: -; V gene: TRBV10-3; clone size: -
CDR3 protein: CSVESDEQYF; CDR3 DNA: TGCAGCGTTGAATCGGACGAGCAGTACTTC; J gene: TRBJ2-7; CDR3 length: 10; D gene: -; V gene: TRBV29-1; clone size: many
CDR3 protein: CASSESWQIMTSGYTF; CDR3 DNA: TGTGCCAGCAGTGAAAGTTGGCAGATCATGACGAGTGGCTACACCTTC; J gene: TRBJ1-2; CDR3 length: 16; D gene: -; V gene: TRBV6-6; clone size: few
CDR3 protein: CASSQQGPGTQYF; CDR3 DNA: TGTGCCAGCAGCCAACAGGGGCCGGGGACCCAGTACTTC; J gene: TRBJ2-5; CDR3 length: 13; D gene: TRBD1; V gene: TRBV7-2; clone size: many
CDR3 protein: CASSQDWRGGRSPLHF; CDR3 DNA: TGCGCCAGCAGCCAAGATTGGCGGGGCGGGCGGTCACCCCTCCACTTT; J gene: TRBJ1-6; CDR3 length: 16; D gene: -; V gene: TRBV4-3; clone size: -
CDR3 protein: CASSIGLAVREETQYF; CDR3 DNA: TGTGCCAGCAGCATCGGACTAGCGGTCCGGGAAGAGACCCAGTACTTC; J gene: TRBJ2-5; CDR3 length: 16; D gene: TRBD2; V gene: TRBV7-8; clone size: -
CDR3 protein: CASSLGGRNYGYTF; CDR3 DNA: TGTGCCAGCAGTTTAGGGGGGCGCAACTATGGCTACACCTTC; J gene: TRBJ1-2; CDR3 length: 14; D gene: -; V gene: TRBV12-3/TRBV12-4; clone size: many
CDR3 protein: CASSGVGSPASTIYGYTF; CDR3 DNA: TGTGCCAGCAGCGGGGTAGGGTCGCCTGCGAGTACGATCTATGGCTACACCTTC; J gene: TRBJ1-2; CDR3 length: 18; D gene: -; V gene: TRBV7-9; clone size: -
CDR3 protein: CASSVFGTSNEKLFF; CDR3 DNA: TGTGCCAGCAGCGTTTTCGGGACATCTAATGAAAAACTGTTTTTT; J gene: TRBJ1-4; CDR3 length: 15; D gene: -; V gene: TRBV9; clone size: many
CDR3 protein: CASREQGRAEAFF; CDR3 DNA: TGTGCCAGCAGAGAACAGGGGCGGGCTGAAGCTTTCTTT; J gene: TRBJ1-1; CDR3 length: 13; D gene: TRBD1; V gene: TRBV2; clone size: -
CDR3 protein: CAISESVDTQYF; CDR3 DNA: TGTGCCATCAGTGAGTCGGTGGATACGCAGTATTTT; J gene: TRBJ2-3; CDR3 length: 12; D gene: -; V gene: TRBV10-3; clone size: few
CDR3 protein: CAISALTGDRTKFHGYTF; CDR3 DNA: TGTGCCATCAGTGCACTGACAGGGGACCGTACCAAATTCCATGGCTACACCTTC; J gene: TRBJ1-2; CDR3 length: 18; D gene: TRBD1; V gene: TRBV10-3; clone size: -
CDR3 protein: CASSPTGLTEAFF; CDR3 DNA: TGTGCCAGCAGTCCGACAGGGTTGACTGAAGCTTTCTTT; J gene: TRBJ1-1; CDR3 length: 13; D gene: TRBD1; V gene: TRBV2; clone size: -
CDR3 protein: CASSSRAAGNTEAFF; CDR3 DNA: TGTGCCAGCAGCTCGAGGGCAGCGGGGAACACTGAAGCTTTTTTT; J gene: TRBJ1-1; CDR3 length: 15; D gene: -; V gene: TRBV7-9; clone size: -
CDR3 protein: CASTEPGGEVQETQYF; CDR3 DNA: TGTGCCAGCACCGAGCCGGGGGGGGAGGTCCAAGAGACCCAGTACTTC; J gene: TRBJ2-5; CDR3 length: 16; D gene: TRBD2; V gene: TRBV7-9; clone size: many
CDR3 protein: CATQPRGGPQETQYF; CDR3 DNA: TGTGCCACCCAACCCCGCGGGGGGCCTCAAGAGACCCAGTACTTC; J gene: TRBJ2-5; CDR3 length: 15; D gene: TRBD2; V gene: TRBV7-9; clone size: many
CDR3 protein: CASSQVLDLNTEAFF; CDR3 DNA: TGCGCCAGCAGCCAAGTTCTCGATCTGAACACTGAAGCTTTCTTT; J gene: TRBJ1-1; CDR3 length: 15; D gene: -; V gene: TRBV7-3; clone size: -
CDR3 protein: CAISEGGTLNTEAFF; CDR3 DNA: TGTGCCATCAGTGAAGGAGGGACATTGAACACTGAAGCTTTCTTT; J gene: TRBJ1-1; CDR3 length: 15; D gene: -; V gene: TRBV10-3; clone size: many
CDR3 protein: CASSFGLAGSSRGEQYF; CDR3 DNA: TGTGCCAGCAGCTTCGGACTAGCGGGTTCCTCCAGGGGGGAGCAGTACTTC; J gene: TRBJ2-7; CDR3 length: 17; D gene: TRBD2; V gene: TRBV7-9; clone size: -
CDR3 protein: CSATRTDYYGYTF; CDR3 DNA: TGCAGTGCTACCCGGACTGACTACTATGGCTACACCTTC; J gene: TRBJ1-2; CDR3 length: 13; D gene: -; V gene: TRBV20-1; clone size: many
CDR3 protein: CAISSAPGLAGVEGQETQYF; CDR3 DNA: TGTGCCATCAGTTCGGCCCCGGGACTAGCGGGAGTAGAAGGGCAAGAGACCCAGTACTTC; J gene: TRBJ2-5; CDR3 length: 20; D gene: TRBD2; V gene: TRBV10-3; clone size: many
CDR3 protein: CASSAWDREPYGYTF; CDR3 DNA: TGTGCCAGCAGTGCCTGGGACAGGGAGCCCTATGGCTACACCTTC; J gene: TRBJ1-2; CDR3 length: 15; D gene: TRBD1; V gene: TRBV25-1; clone size: many